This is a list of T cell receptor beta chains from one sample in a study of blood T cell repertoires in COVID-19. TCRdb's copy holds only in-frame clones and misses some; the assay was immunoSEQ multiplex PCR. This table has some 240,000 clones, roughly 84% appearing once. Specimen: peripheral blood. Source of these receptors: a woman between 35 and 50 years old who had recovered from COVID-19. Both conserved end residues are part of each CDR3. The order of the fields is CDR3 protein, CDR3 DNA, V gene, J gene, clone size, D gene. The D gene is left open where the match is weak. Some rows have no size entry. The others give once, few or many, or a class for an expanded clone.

CASSLPTSGETQYF,TGTGCCAGCAGCTTGCCGACTAGCGGGGAGACCCAGTACTTC,TRBV5-4,TRBJ2-5,-,TRBD2
CASSLGGTVNDGYTF,TGCGCCAGCAGCTTGGGGGGGACAGTCAATGATGGCTACACCTTC,TRBV5-1,TRBJ1-2,-,TRBD1
CASSIGGRHYGYTF,TGTGCCAGTAGTATAGGAGGGAGGCACTATGGCTACACCTTC,TRBV19,TRBJ1-2,-,-
CASSPVQGGWAGANVLTF,TGTGCCAGCAGCCCAGTACAGGGGGGCTGGGCTGGGGCCAACGTCCTGACTTTC,TRBV13,TRBJ2-6,-,TRBD1
CASSYSYRGYEAFF,TGTGCCAGCAGTTACTCGTACAGGGGGTACGAAGCTTTCTTT,TRBV6-5,TRBJ1-1,-,TRBD1
CASSSNRAGANVLTF,TGTGCCAGCAGCTCTAACAGGGCTGGGGCCAACGTCCTGACTTTC,TRBV7-2,TRBJ2-6,-,-
CASSSEAGGRNQPQHF,TGCGCCAGCAGTTCCGAGGCGGGGGGTCGCAATCAGCCCCAGCATTTT,TRBV4-1,TRBJ1-5,few,-
CASRRGGDEQFF,TGTGCCAGCAGGCGGGGGGGCGATGAGCAGTTCTTC,TRBV11-3,TRBJ2-1,-,TRBD2
CATSDSFSGSEETQYF,TGTGCCACCAGTGATTCTTTCTCAGGGTCCGAAGAGACCCAGTACTTC,TRBV24-1,TRBJ2-5,-,-
CASSMGLAGGTDTQYF,TGCGCCAGCAGCATGGGACTAGCGGGGGGGACAGATACGCAGTATTTT,TRBV5-1,TRBJ2-3,-,TRBD2
CASTITGGGGEAFF,TGTGCCAGCACCATAACAGGGGGCGGAGGTGAAGCTTTCTTT,TRBV2,TRBJ1-1,-,TRBD1
CASSLGGFAPLHF,TGTGCCAGCAGTTTAGGAGGGTTCGCACCCCTCCACTTT,TRBV27,TRBJ1-6,-,-
CASSRRDNAGGPLGRNTQYF,TGTGCCAGCAGCAGACGGGATAATGCGGGGGGGCCCCTCGGACGAAATACGCAGTATTTT,TRBV11-3,TRBJ2-3,-,TRBD2
CASSLDAGETQYF,TGTGCCAGCAGCTTAGACGCGGGAGAGACCCAGTACTTC,TRBV7-9,TRBJ2-5,-,-
CASSIAGLGQGGYGYTF,TGTGCCAGTAGTATAGCGGGACTGGGACAGGGCGGCTATGGCTACACCTTC,TRBV19,TRBJ1-2,-,TRBD1
CASSQMVRAGTEAFF,TGTGCCAGCAGCCAAATGGTCAGGGCAGGAACTGAAGCTTTCTTT,TRBV3-1/TRBV3-2,TRBJ1-1,-,-
CASSHRDLAGNTIYF,TGCGCCAGCAGCCACAGGGACTTGGCGGGAAACACCATATATTTT,TRBV4-1,TRBJ1-3,-,-
CASTNPRATEAFF,TGTGCCAGCACCAACCCCAGGGCCACTGAAGCTTTCTTT,TRBV6-5,TRBJ1-1,once,-
CASSPGLSADTQYF,TGTGCCAGCAGCCCGGGACTATCAGCAGATACGCAGTATTTT,TRBV11-2,TRBJ2-3,-,TRBD2
CASSLSGVDGYTF,TGTGCCAGCAGTTTATCGGGGGTGGATGGCTACACCTTC,TRBV12-3/TRBV12-4,TRBJ1-2,-,-
CASSLTDRLNTEAFF,TGCGCCAGCAGCTTGACGGACAGACTGAACACTGAAGCTTTCTTT,TRBV5-1,TRBJ1-1,-,-
CAYGLAGGHTQYF,TGTGCCTATGGACTAGCGGGGGGGCATACGCAGTATTTT,TRBV30,TRBJ2-3,once,TRBD2
CASSRGTVNTGELFF,TGTGCCAGCAGCAGGGGGACGGTGAACACCGGGGAGCTGTTTTTT,TRBV5-8,TRBJ2-2,-,-
CASRPTGSGANVLTF,TGTGCCAGTAGACCGACAGGGTCTGGGGCCAACGTCCTGACTTTC,TRBV19,TRBJ2-6,-,TRBD1
CASSPDRDYYEQYF,TGTGCCAGCAGCCCGGACAGAGATTACTACGAGCAGTACTTC,TRBV5-4,TRBJ2-7,-,-
CASRWTASGANVLTF,TGTGCCAGCAGGTGGACAGCCTCTGGGGCCAACGTCCTGACTTTC,TRBV6-5,TRBJ2-6,-,-
CASSSLKRGLNEQFF,TGTGCCAGCAGTTCCCTCAAAAGGGGCCTCAATGAGCAGTTCTTC,TRBV11-2,TRBJ2-1,-,-
CASSSGTTNTEAFF,TGCGCCAGCAGCTCCGGGACTACTAACACTGAAGCTTTCTTT,TRBV5-1,TRBJ1-1,-,-
CAWSGDAGGYEQYF,TGTGCCTGGAGTGGGGACGCCGGGGGTTACGAGCAGTACTTC,TRBV30,TRBJ2-7,-,-
CASSTGQEYNSPLHF,TGTGCCAGCAGTACGGGACAGGAGTATAATTCACCCCTCCACTTT,TRBV3-1/TRBV3-2,TRBJ1-6,-,TRBD1
CASRPGGGELFF,TGTGCCAGCAGGCCGGGTGGAGGGGAGCTGTTTTTT,TRBV7-9,TRBJ2-2,-,-
CSAPLQGEQFF,TGCAGTGCTCCCTTACAGGGTGAGCAGTTCTTC,TRBV20-1,TRBJ2-1,-,-
CASSLTEGDSYNEQFF,TGTGCCAGCAGCTTAACTGAAGGGGACTCCTACAATGAGCAGTTCTTC,TRBV7-6,TRBJ2-1,-,-
CASSPGRGDLYNEQFF,TGTGCCAGCAGTCCGGGGAGGGGGGACCTCTACAATGAGCAGTTCTTC,TRBV27,TRBJ2-1,once,-
CASSLGDSGDFFYNEQFF,TGTGCCAGCAGCTTAGGGGACAGTGGTGATTTTTTTTACAATGAGCAGTTCTTC,TRBV11-2,TRBJ2-1,once,TRBD1
CASSYGLSYEQYF,TGTGCCAGCAGCTACGGACTTTCCTACGAGCAGTACTTC,TRBV5-5,TRBJ2-7,-,-
CASSPSNRGANYGYTF,TGTGCCAGCTCACCTTCAAACAGGGGTGCTAACTATGGCTACACCTTC,TRBV18,TRBJ1-2,-,TRBD1
CASSREDRAYEQYF,TGTGCCAGCAGCCGAGAAGACAGAGCCTACGAGCAGTACTTC,TRBV6-5,TRBJ2-7,many,-
CAIQHRRNTGELFF,TGTGCTATCCAGCACCGGAGAAACACCGGGGAGCTGTTTTTT,TRBV6-5,TRBJ2-2,-,-
CAISESAGLPSGNTIYF,TGTGCCATCAGTGAGTCGGCGGGACTACCCTCTGGAAACACCATATATTTT,TRBV10-3,TRBJ1-3,-,-
CASSPDRNYGYTF,TGTGCCAGCAGCCCCGACAGAAACTATGGCTACACCTTC,TRBV11-2,TRBJ1-2,-,-
CASSLRHSEQYF,TGTGCCAGCAGTCTACGACACTCCGAGCAGTACTTC,TRBV6-6,TRBJ2-7,-,-
CASTTSKGGAGNTIYF,TGTGCCAGCACAACCTCGAAGGGCGGGGCTGGAAACACCATATATTTT,TRBV28,TRBJ1-3,-,-
CASSQGTGRYEQYF,TGCGCCAGCAGCCAAGGCACAGGGCGGTACGAGCAGTACTTC,TRBV4-1,TRBJ2-7,-,-
CASSRGDFNYGYTF,TGCGCCAGCAGCCGCGGCGACTTTAACTATGGCTACACCTTC,TRBV5-1,TRBJ1-2,once,-
CASSLRRGRSYEQYF,TGTGCCAGCAGCTTACGGCGGGGGAGATCTTACGAGCAGTACTTC,TRBV11-3,TRBJ2-7,-,TRBD2
CASSELAGGAGGANVLTF,TGCGCCAGCAGCGAGCTAGCGGGGGGAGCTGGAGGGGCCAACGTCCTGACTTTC,TRBV5-1,TRBJ2-6,-,TRBD2
CASYQGQGMKTQYF,TGTGCCAGCTACCAGGGACAGGGGATGAAGACCCAGTACTTC,TRBV18,TRBJ2-5,-,TRBD1
CASRPGFNQPQHF,TGTGCCAGCAGGCCAGGCTTCAATCAGCCCCAGCATTTT,TRBV6-5,TRBJ1-5,-,-
CASSSGVGTYEQYF,TGTGCCAGCAGCTCAGGGGTAGGGACCTACGAGCAGTACTTC,TRBV11-2,TRBJ2-7,once,-
CASSLEQGQPQHF,TGTGCCAGCAGCTTAGAACAGGGTCAGCCCCAGCATTTT,TRBV11-1,TRBJ1-5,-,-
CASSLTQDRNYGYTF,TGTGCCAGCAGCTTAACGCAGGACAGGAACTATGGCTACACCTTC,TRBV7-9,TRBJ1-2,-,TRBD1
CSVLQLADTQYF,TGCAGCGTTTTGCAACTTGCAGATACGCAGTATTTT,TRBV29-1,TRBJ2-3,-,-
CASSMGTGVNTEAFF,TGCGCCAGCAGCATGGGGACAGGGGTGAACACTGAAGCTTTCTTT,TRBV5-1,TRBJ1-1,-,TRBD1
CASSPRQGAFGDEKLFF,TGTGCCAGCAGCCCCCGACAGGGGGCGTTCGGTGATGAAAAACTGTTTTTT,TRBV7-9,TRBJ1-4,-,TRBD1
CAINARWGAEAFF,TGTGCCATCAATGCGCGTTGGGGCGCTGAAGCTTTCTTT,TRBV10-3,TRBJ1-1,-,-
CAWSYRGGQPQHF,TGTGCCTGGAGTTACAGGGGCGGGCAGCCCCAGCATTTT,TRBV30,TRBJ1-5,many,TRBD1
CASNPGVISTNEKLFF,TGTGCCAGCAACCCTGGAGTAATATCAACTAATGAAAAACTGTTTTTT,TRBV5-5,TRBJ1-4,-,-
CASSQLGGRPGELFF,TGTGCCAGCAGCCAACTCGGGGGGCGGCCCGGGGAGCTGTTTTTT,TRBV3-1/TRBV3-2,TRBJ2-2,-,-
CASSQRPGEKGVQPQHF,TGTGCCAGCAGTCAACGGCCCGGGGAGAAGGGTGTTCAGCCCCAGCATTTT,TRBV6-2/TRBV6-3,TRBJ1-5,-,-